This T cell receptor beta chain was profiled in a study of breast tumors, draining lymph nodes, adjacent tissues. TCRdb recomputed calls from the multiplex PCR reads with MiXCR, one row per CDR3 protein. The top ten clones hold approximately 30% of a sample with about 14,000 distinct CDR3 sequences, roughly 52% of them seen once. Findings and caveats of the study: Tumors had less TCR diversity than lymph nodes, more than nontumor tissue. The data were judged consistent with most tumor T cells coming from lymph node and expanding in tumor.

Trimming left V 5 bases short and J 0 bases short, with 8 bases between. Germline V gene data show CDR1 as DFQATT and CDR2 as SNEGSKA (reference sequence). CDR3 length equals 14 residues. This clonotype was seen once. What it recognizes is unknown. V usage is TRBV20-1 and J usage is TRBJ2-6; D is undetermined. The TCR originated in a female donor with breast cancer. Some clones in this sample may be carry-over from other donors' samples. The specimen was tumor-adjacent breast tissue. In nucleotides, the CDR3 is TGCAGTGCTTGTTGCTACTCTGGGGCCAACGTCCTGACTTTC. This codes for CSACCYSGANVLTF.